The sequence of this T cell receptor (beta chain) was determined in a study of blood T cell repertoires in COVID-19. Study background: Samples of COVID-19 (acute and convalescent) were obtained from the United States, Italy and Spain. Nucleic acid was either cDNA or gDNA, and it came from T cells, B-cell-depleted T cells, or PBMCs.

Original methodology: Amplification of reference gene primers provided the estimated nucleated cell counts. Generated by immunoSEQ multiplex PCR, the TCRdb table keeps only in-frame clones and is missing some. V and J calls and clone size are copied from that table; D and trimming were computed from the DNA. The repertoire holds about 320,000 clones, with roughly 85% as singletons. CDR1 and CDR2 from the germline V gene are KGHSH and LQKENI. Trimming removed 8 bases at V and 1 base at J, with 17 bases between. The CDR3 covers 15 residues. This sequence originates from a human donor in a cohort sampled during active COVID-19. V and J are TRBV18 and TRBJ1-1, with D uncertain. Sequences were obtained from peripheral blood. CDR3 amino acids: CASAGMGPGNTEAFF. The CDR3 DNA follows: TGTGCCAGCGCCGGGATGGGCCCGGGGAACACTGAAGCTTTCTTT.